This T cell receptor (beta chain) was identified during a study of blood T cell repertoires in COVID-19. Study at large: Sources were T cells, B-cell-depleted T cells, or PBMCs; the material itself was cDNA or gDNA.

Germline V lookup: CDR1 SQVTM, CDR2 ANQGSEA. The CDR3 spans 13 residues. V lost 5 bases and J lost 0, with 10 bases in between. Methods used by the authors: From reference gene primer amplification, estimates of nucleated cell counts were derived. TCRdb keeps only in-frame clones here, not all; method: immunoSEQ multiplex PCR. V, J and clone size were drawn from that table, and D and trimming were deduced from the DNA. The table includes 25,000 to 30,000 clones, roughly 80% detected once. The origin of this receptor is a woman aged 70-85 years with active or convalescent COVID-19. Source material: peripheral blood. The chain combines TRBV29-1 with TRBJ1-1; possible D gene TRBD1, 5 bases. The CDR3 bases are TGCAGCGTTCAATCGACAGTGAACACTGAAGCTTTCTTT. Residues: CSVQSTVNTEAFF.